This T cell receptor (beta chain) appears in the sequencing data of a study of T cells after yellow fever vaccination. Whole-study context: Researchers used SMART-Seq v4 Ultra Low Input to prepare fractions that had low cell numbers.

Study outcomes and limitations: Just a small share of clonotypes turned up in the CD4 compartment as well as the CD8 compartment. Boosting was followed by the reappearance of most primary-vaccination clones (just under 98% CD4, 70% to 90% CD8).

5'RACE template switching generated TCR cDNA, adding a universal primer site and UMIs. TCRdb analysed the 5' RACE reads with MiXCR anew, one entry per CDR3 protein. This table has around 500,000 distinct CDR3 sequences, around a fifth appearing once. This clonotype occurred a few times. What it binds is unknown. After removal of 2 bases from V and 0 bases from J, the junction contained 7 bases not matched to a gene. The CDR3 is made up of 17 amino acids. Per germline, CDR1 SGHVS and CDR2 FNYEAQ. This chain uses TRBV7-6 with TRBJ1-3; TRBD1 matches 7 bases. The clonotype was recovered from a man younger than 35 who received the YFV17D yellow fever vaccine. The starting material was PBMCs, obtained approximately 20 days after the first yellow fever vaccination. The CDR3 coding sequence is TGTGCCAGCAGCTTATCTGCCAGGGGGGTCTCTGGAAACACCATATATTTT. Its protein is CASSLSARGVSGNTIYF.